This entry describes one T cell receptor (beta chain). Its cognate antigen is unknown. This CDR3 is built from 15 residues. Germline V gene sequence: CDR1 SGDLS, CDR2 YYNGEE. With 0 bases clipped from V and 7 bases from J, the junction kept 7 bases outside the gene matches. This sample is drawn from a study of Tregs in tolerant kidney transplant recipients. Recipients received nonmyeloablative bone marrow transplants from related graft donors, with transient mixed chimerism. The protocol was immunoSEQ multiplex PCR, while the TCRdb copy is restricted to in-frame clones and leaves out a portion. The sample contains fewer than 60,000 clones, about 90% of which appear only once. Study-wide results and limits: No direct test of biological reproducibility was done here. Findings come from small patient numbers and require larger validation.

The TCR originated in a human patient who received a combined kidney and bone marrow transplant. Part of the T cells may come from the graft donor. Sample: CD8+ T cells from blood (PBMCs), taken 24 months after the transplant. The genes are TRBV9 and TRBJ2-1; 7 bases fit TRBD2. This CDR3 reads CASSVGSGAGNEQFF. The CDR3 DNA reads TGTGCCAGCAGCGTAGGCAGCGGGGCTGGAAATGAGCAGTTCTTC.